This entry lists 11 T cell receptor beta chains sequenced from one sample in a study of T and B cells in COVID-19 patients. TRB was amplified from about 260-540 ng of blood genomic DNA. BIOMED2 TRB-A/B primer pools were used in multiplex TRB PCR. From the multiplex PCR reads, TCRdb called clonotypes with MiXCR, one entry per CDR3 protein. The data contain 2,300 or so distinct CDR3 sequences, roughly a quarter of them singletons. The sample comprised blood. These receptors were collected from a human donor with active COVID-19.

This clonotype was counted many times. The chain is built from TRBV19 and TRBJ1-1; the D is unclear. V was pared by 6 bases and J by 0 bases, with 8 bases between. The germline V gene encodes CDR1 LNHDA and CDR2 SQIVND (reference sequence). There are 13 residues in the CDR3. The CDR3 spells CASRRTLNTEAFF. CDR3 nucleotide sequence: TGTGCCAGTAGGAGAACCCTGAACACTGAAGCTTTCTTT.

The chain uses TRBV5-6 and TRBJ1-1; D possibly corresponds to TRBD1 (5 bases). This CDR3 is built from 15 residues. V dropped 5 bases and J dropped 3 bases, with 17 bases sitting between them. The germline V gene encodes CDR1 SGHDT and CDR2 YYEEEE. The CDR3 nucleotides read TGTGCCAGCAGTTGGGACTTTAATAGGGACACTGAAGCTTTCTTT. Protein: CASSWDFNRDTEAFF. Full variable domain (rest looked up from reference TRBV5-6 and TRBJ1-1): DAGVTQSPTHLIKTRGQQVTLRCSPKSGHDTVSWYQQALGQGPQFIFQYYEEEERQRGNFPDRFSGHQFPNYSSELNVNALLLGDSALYLCASSWDFNRDTEAFFGQGTRLTVV.

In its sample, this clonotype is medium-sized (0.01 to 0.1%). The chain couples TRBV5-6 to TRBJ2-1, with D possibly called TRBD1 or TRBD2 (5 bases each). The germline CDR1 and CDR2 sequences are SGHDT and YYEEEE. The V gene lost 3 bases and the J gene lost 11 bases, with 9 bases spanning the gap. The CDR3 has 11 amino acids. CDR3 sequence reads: CASSWGYQQFF. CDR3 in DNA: TGTGCCAGCAGCTGGGGGTACCAGCAGTTCTTC.

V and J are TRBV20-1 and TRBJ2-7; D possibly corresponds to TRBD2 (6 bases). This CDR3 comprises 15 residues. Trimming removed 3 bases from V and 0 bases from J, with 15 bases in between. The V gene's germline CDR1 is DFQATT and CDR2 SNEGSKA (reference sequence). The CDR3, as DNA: TGCAGTGCTAGCCATCCTAGCGCGACCTCCTACGAGCAGTACTTC. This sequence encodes CSASHPSATSYEQYF.

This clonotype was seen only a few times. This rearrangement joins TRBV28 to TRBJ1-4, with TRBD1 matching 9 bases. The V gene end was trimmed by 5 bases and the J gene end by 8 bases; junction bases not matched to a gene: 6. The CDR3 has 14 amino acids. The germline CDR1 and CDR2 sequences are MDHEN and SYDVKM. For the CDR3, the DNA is TGTGCCAGCAGTCTACAGGGGGCGAGAGAAAAACTGTTTTTT. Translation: CASSLQGAREKLFF.

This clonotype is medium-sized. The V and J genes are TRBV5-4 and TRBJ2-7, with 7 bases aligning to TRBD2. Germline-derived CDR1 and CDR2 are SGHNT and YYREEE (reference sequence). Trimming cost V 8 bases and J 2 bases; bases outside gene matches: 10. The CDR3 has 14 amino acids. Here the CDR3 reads CASQAGLGTYEQYF. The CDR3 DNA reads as TGTGCCAGTCAAGCGGGACTGGGCACCTACGAGCAGTACTTC.

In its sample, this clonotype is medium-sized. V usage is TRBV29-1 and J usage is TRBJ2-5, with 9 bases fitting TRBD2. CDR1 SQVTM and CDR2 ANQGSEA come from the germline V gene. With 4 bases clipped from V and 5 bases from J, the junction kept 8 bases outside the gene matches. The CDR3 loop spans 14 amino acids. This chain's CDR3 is CSVVEREEGETQYF. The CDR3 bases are TGCAGCGTTGTTGAGCGGGAGGAAGGTGAGACCCAGTACTTC.

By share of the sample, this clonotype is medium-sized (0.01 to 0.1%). Here the CDR3 DNA reads TGTGCCAGTAAATCAACCGGGACCTCCCGGCCAAAGCTGTTTTTT. It translates to CASKSTGTSRPKLFF. The V gene is TRBV19, the J gene TRBJ2-2; perhaps D is TRBD1 or TRBD2 (5 bases each). The CDR3 has 15 residues. Germline V gene sequence: CDR1 LNHDA, CDR2 SQIVND (reference sequence). The V gene lost 7 bases and the J gene lost 12 bases, with 24 bases spanning the gap.

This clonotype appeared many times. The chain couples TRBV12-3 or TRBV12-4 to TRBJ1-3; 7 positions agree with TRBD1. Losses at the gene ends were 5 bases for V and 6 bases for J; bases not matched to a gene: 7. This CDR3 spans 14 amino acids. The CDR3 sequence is CASSEGGAENTIYF. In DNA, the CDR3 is TGTGCCAGCAGTGAAGGGGGCGCCGAAAACACCATATATTTT.

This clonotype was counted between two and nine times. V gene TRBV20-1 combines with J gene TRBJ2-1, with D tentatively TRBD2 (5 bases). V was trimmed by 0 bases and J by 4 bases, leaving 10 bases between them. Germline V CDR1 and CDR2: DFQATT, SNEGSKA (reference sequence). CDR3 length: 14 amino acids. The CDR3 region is CSARDEEAYNEQFF. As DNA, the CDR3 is TGCAGTGCTAGAGATGAGGAGGCGTACAATGAGCAGTTCTTC.

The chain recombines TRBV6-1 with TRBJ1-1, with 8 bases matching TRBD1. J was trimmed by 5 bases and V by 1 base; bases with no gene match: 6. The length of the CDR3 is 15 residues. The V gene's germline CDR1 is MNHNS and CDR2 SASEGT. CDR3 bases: TGTGCCAGCAGTGAAGTCGCAGGGGGCGATACTGAAGCTTTCTTT. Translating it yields CASSEVAGGDTEAFF.